This TCR beta chain was recorded in a study of T cell responses to AZD1222 COVID-19 vaccine. Notes on the study in general: Repertoires were obtained only post-peak T cell response. White British donors predominated, females outnumbered males, and clonal diversity was possibly underestimated. Baseline antibody screening turned up just a handful of seropositive AZD1222 recipients. Among vaccine-associated CD4 TCRs, coverage spanned spike, with dominance at 160-218 and 743-854.

Here immunoSEQ multiplex PCR was the method, and the copy in TCRdb shows in-frame clones only, minus some. The sample carries over 90,000 clones, 90% recorded once. This CDR3 is 18 amino acids long. The junction had 16 bases not matched to a gene; V was cut back by 5 bases and J by 0 bases. Germline CDR1 and CDR2: PRHDT and FYEKMQ (reference sequence). A word on this clone: Its antigen is unknown.

The genes are TRBV13 and TRBJ2-7; 7 nucleotides line up with TRBD1. This material consisted of peripheral blood, taken on day 0 of AZD1222 vaccination. This TCR derives from an adult in good health. Here the CDR3 DNA reads TGTGCCAGCAGCCGCAGAGTGGACAGGTTTAGCACCTCCTACGAGCAGTACTTC. Amino acids: CASSRRVDRFSTSYEQYF.